This T cell receptor beta chain emerged from a study of technical replicates of blood from a few donors. Assay used: immunoSEQ multiplex PCR; TCRdb lists only in-frame clones, some missing. The table records roughly 64,000 clones, 75% to 90% of them present only once. With 4 bases clipped from V and 1 base from J, the junction kept 3 bases outside the gene matches. The germline V gene encodes CDR1 SGHRS and CDR2 YFSETQ. CDR3 length: 15 residues. This TCR derives from a human donor in good health. Some clones in this sample may be carry-over from other donors' samples. The chain couples TRBV5-1 to TRBJ2-2, with 8 bases aligning to TRBD2. The sequencing sample was made of PBMCs. CDR3 sequence (DNA): TGCGCCAGCAGCGTTAGCGGGAAGAACACCGGGGAGCTGTTTTTT. This sequence encodes CASSVSGKNTGELFF.